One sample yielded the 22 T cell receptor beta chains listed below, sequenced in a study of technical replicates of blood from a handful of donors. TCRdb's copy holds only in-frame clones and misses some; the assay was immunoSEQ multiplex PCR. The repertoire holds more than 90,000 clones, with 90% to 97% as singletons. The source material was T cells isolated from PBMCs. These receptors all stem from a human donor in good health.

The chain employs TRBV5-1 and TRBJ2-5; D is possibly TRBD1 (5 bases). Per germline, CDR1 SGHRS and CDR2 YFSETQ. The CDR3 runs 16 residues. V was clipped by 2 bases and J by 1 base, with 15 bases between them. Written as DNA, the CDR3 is TGCGCCAGCAGCTTACGACCGACAGAAGTCCAAGAGACCCAGTACTTC. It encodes CASSLRPTEVQETQYF.

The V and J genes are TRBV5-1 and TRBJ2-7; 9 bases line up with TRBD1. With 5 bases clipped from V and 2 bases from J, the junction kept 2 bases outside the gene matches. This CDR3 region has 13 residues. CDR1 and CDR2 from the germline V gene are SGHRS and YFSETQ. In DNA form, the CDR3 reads TGCGCCAGCAGAGGGACAGGGACCTACGAGCAGTACTTC. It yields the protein CASRGTGTYEQYF.

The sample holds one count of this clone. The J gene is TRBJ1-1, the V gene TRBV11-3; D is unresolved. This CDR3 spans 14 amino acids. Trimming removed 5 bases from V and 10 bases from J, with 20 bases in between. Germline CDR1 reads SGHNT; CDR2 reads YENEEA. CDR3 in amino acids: CASSPATAGGLAFF. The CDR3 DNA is TGTGCCAGCAGCCCCGCGACGGCGGGCGGGCTAGCTTTCTTT.

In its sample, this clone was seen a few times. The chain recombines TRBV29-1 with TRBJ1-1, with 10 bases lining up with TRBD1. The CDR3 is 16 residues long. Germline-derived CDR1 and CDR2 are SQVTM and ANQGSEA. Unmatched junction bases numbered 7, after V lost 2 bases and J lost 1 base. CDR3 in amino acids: CSVERTGGQGNTEAFF. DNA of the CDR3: TGCAGCGTTGAACGGACAGGGGGACAAGGGAACACTGAAGCTTTCTTT.

In DNA, the CDR3 is TGTGCCAGCAGTGACAACGGACAGACAAGTATAAAACTGTTTTTT. Amino acids: CASSDNGQTSIKLFF. This chain links TRBV6-1 with TRBJ1-4; possible D gene TRBD1, 6 bases. V gave up 3 bases and J gave up 10 bases, with 18 bases separating them. The length of the CDR3 is 15 residues. Germline V gene lookup returns CDR1 MNHNS and CDR2 SASEGT.

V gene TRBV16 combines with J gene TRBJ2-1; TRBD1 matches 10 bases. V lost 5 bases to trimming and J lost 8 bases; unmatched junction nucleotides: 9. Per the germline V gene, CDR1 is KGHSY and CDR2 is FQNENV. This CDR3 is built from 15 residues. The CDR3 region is CASSNRDRGSDEQFF. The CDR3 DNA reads TGTGCCAGCAGCAACCGGGACAGGGGTTCGGATGAGCAGTTCTTC.

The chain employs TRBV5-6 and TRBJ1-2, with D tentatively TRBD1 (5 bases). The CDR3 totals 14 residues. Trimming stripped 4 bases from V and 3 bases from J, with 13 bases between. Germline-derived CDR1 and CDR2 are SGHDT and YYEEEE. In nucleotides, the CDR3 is TGTGCCAGCAGCAGGAGGGGTTGGGACTATGGCTACACCTTC. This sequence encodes CASSRRGWDYGYTF.

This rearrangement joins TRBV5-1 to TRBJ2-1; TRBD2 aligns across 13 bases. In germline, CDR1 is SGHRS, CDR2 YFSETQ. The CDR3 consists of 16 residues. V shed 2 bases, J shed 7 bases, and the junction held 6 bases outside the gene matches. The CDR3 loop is CASSFNRLAGGNEQFF. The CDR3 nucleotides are TGCGCCAGCAGCTTTAATCGACTAGCGGGAGGTAATGAGCAGTTCTTC.

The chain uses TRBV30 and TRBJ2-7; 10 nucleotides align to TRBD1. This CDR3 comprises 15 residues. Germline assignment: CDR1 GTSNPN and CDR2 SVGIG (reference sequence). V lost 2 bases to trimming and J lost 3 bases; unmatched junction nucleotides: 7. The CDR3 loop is CAWSRRTGGFYEQYF. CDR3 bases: TGTGCCTGGAGTAGGCGGACAGGGGGTTTCTACGAGCAGTACTTC.

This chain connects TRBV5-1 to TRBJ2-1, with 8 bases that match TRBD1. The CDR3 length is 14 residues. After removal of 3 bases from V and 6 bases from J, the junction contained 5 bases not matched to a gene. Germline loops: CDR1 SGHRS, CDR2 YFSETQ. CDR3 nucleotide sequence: TGCGCCAGCAGCTCGGGACAGGTGGCCAATGAGCAGTTCTTC. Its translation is CASSSGQVANEQFF.

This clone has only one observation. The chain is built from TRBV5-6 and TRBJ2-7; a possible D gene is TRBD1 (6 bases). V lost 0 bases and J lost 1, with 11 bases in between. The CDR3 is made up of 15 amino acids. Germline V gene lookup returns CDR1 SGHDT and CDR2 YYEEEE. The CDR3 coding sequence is TGTGCCAGCAGCTTGGTCTGGACAGAGTCCTACGAGCAGTACTTC. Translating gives CASSLVWTESYEQYF. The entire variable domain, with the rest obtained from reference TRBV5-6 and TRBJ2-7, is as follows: DAGVTQSPTHLIKTRGQQVTLRCSPKSGHDTVSWYQQALGQGPQFIFQYYEEEERQRGNFPDRFSGHQFPNYSSELNVNALLLGDSALYLCASSLVWTESYEQYFGPGTRLTVT.

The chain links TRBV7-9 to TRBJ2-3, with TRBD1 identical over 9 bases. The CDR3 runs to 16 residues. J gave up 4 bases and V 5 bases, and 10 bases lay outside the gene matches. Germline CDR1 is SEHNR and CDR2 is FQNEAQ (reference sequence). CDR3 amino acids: CASSPAGTGRPDTQYF. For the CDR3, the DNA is TGTGCCAGCAGCCCTGCCGGGACAGGGAGACCAGATACGCAGTATTTT.

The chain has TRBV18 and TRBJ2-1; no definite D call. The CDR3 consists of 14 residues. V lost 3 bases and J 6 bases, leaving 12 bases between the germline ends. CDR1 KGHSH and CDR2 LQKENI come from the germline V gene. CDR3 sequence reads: CASSPPTGSNEQFF. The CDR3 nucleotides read TGTGCCAGCTCACCTCCGACGGGTTCCAATGAGCAGTTCTTC. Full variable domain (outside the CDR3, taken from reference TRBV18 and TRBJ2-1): NAGVMQNPRHLVRRRGQEARLRCSPMKGHSHVYWYRQLPEEGLKFMVYLQKENIIDESGMPKERFSAEFPKEGPSILRIQQVVRGDSAAYFCASSPPTGSNEQFFGPGTRLTVL.

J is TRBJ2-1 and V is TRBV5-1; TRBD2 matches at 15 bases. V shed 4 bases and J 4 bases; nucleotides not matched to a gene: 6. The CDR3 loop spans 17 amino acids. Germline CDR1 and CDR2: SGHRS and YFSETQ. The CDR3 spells CASSIGLAGGIYNEQFF. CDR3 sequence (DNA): TGCGCCAGCAGCATCGGACTAGCGGGAGGGATATACAATGAGCAGTTCTTC.

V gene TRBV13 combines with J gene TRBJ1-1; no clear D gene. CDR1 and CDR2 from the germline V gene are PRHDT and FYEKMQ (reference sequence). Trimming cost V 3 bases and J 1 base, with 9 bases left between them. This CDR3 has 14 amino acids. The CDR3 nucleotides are TGTGCCAGCAGCTTTGGAGGCACGAACACTGAAGCTTTCTTT. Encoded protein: CASSFGGTNTEAFF.

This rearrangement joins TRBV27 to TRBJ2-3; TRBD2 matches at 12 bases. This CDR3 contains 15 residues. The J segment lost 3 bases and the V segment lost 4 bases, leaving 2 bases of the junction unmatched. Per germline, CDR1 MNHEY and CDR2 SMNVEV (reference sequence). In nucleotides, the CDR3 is TGTGCCAGCAGTTCTAGCGGGGGGGCAACAGATACGCAGTATTTT. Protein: CASSSSGGATDTQYF.

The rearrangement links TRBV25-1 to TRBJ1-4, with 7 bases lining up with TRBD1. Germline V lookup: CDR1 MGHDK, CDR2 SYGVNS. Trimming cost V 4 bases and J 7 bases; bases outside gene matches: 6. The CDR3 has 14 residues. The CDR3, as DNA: TGTGCCAGCAGTGCACAGGGGTCTGGTGAAAAACTGTTTTTT. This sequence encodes CASSAQGSGEKLFF.

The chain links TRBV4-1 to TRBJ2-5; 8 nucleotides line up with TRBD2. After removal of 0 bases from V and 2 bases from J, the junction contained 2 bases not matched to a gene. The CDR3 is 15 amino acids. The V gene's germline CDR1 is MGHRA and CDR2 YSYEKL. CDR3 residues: CASSQETSGQETQYF. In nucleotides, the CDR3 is TGCGCCAGCAGCCAAGAAACTAGCGGACAAGAGACCCAGTACTTC.

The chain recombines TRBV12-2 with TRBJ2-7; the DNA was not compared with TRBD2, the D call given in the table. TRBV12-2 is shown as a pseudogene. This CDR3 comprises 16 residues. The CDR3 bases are TGTGCAAGTCGCTTAGTTAGGGAGAGTCACTCCTACGAGCAGTACTTC. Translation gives CASRLVRESHSYEQYF.

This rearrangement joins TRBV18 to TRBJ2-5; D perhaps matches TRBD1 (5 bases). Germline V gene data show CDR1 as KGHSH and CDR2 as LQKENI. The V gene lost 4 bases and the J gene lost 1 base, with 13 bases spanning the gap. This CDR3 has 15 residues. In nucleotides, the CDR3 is TGTGCCAGCTCACTTACGCAGGGTTCCCAAGAGACCCAGTACTTC. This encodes CASSLTQGSQETQYF.

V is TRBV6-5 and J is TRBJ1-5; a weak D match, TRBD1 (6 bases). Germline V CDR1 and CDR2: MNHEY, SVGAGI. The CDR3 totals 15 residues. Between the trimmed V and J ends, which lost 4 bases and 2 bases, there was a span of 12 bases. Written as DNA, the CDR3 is TGTGCCAGCAGTTCCAGGGGAGAGGGCAATCAGCCCCAGCATTTT. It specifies CASSSRGEGNQPQHF.

Written as DNA, the CDR3 is TGTGCCAGTAGTATCCCAGACTTTAGTTCACCCCTCCACTTT. Its protein is CASSIPDFSSPLHF. This chain joins TRBV19 and TRBJ1-6; D remains unclear. CDR1 and CDR2 from the germline V gene are LNHDA and SQIVND (reference sequence). V lost 3 bases and J 9 bases, leaving 12 bases between the germline ends. The CDR3 runs 14 residues.